This T cell receptor (beta chain) was profiled in a study of shared clonotypes between healthy human individuals. Germline trimming cut 0 bases from V and 4 bases from J; bases unmatched to any gene: 3. The CDR3 loop spans 14 amino acids. The germline gives CDR1 SEHNR, CDR2 FQNEAQ (reference sequence). Comment on this clone: Its cognate antigen is unknown.

Profiling relied on immunoSEQ multiplex PCR, and the TCRdb table lists in-frame clones only, not all of them. The table lists around 1.4 million clones, around 98.5% of them singletons, with approximately 0.4% in the top ten. Study-level findings and limits: Naive subsets, compared against memory subsets, generally had larger estimated richness values.

The TCR sequence derives from a man aged 30 to 45 in good health. Input material: naive CD4+ T cells sorted from blood. Sample subset: CD45RA+ positively selected. V usage is TRBV7-9 and J usage is TRBJ2-7, with 7 positions matching TRBD2. This CDR3 is CASSLAAGLYEQYF. The DNA for the CDR3 is TGTGCCAGCAGCTTAGCGGCGGGACTATACGAGCAGTACTTC.